This T cell receptor beta chain was documented in a study of cytomegalovirus exposure and HLA in healthy donors. Primers: 60 Vbeta forward and 13 Jbeta reverse. The method was immunoSEQ multiplex PCR; TCRdb's version includes in-frame clones alone and lacks a portion of them. The profile covers over 150,000 clones, with roughly 79% appearing a single time and roughly 3% taken by the ten largest. To note about this clone: No antigen is known for it.

The study, taken as a whole, reports: Analyzed later, most CMV-associated TCR beta chains appeared HLA-restricted. The dataset shows that most TCR sequences were rare, while some public TCRs occurred in many donors. Further analysis, carried out later, found HLA-associated TCR beta chains more clonally expanded than equally common other chains. Analyses of presence/absence relied on an assumption of roughly uniform sequencing depth across donors.

This receptor was identified in a woman in her forties or fifties in good health and CMV-seropositive. The sample was PBMCs.

The chain's CDR3 is CASSPPGTGELDTQYF. The CDR3 DNA sequence: TGTGCCAGCAGCCCCCCCGGGACAGGGGAGCTAGATACGCAGTATTTT. The chain is built from TRBV7-2 and TRBJ2-3; 10 bases match TRBD1. V was clipped by 5 bases and J by 5 bases; unmatched bases: 10. CDR3 length: 16 residues. The V gene's germline CDR1 is SGHTA and CDR2 FQGNSA.